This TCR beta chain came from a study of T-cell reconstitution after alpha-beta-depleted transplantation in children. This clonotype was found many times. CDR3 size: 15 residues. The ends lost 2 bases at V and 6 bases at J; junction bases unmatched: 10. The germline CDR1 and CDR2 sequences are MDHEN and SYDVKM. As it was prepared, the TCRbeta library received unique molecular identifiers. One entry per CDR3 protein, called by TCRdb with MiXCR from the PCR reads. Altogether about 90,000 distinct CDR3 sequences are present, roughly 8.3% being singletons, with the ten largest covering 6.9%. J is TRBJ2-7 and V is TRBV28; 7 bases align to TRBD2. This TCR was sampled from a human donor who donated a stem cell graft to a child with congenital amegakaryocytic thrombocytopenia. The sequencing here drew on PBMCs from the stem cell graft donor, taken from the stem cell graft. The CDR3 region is CASSLPAGLGSEQYF. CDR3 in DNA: TGTGCCAGCAGTTTACCAGCGGGATTAGGTTCCGAGCAGTACTTC.